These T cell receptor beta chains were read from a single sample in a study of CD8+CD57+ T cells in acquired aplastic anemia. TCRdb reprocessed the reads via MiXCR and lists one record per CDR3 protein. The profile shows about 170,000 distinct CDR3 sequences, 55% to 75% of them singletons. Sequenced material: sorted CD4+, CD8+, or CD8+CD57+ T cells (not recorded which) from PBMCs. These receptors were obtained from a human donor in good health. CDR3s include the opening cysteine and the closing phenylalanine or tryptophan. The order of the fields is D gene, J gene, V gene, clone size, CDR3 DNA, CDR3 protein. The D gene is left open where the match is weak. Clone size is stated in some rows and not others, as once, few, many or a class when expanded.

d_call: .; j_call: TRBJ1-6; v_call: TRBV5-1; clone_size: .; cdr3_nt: TGCGCCAGCAGCTTGGCCCTCGAAGGTTCACCCCTCCACTTT; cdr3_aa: CASSLALEGSPLHF
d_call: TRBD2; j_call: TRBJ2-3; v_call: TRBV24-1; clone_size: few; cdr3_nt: TGTGCCACCAGCGTAGCGGGGTACTCTGTGGATACGCAGTATTTT; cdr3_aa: CATSVAGYSVDTQYF
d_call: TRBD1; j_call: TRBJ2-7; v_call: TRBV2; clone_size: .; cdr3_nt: TGTGCCAGCAGCGCCTCAGGGGGCAGGGAGGTCTACGAGCAGTACTTC; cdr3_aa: CASSASGGREVYEQYF
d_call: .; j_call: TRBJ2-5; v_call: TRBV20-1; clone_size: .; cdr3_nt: TGCAGTGCTAGAGTTCAGTACTTC; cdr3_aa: CSARVQYF
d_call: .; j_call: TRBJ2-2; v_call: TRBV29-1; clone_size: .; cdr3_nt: TGCAGCGTTGCCCGTACCGGGGAGCTGTTTTTT; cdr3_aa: CSVARTGELFF
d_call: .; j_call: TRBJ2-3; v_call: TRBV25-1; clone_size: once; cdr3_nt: TGTGCCAGCAGAGGTCAGGGGCGGGGAGACGCAGATACGCAGTATTTT; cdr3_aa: CASRGQGRGDADTQYF
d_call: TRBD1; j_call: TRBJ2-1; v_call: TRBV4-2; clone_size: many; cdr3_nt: TGTGCCAGCAGCTCGACAGGGGACGTCAATGAGCAGTTCTTC; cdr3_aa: CASSSTGDVNEQFF
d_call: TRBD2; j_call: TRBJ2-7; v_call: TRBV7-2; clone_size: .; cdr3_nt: TGTGCCAGCAGCTTATCGGGGACTAGCGGGTCGACCACAGATACGCAGTACTTC; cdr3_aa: CASSLSGTSGSTTDTQYF
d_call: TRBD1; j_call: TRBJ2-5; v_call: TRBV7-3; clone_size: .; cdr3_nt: TGTGCCAGCAGCACGGGGACAGGGGGCCTCCAAGAGACCCAGTACTTC; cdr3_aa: CASSTGTGGLQETQYF
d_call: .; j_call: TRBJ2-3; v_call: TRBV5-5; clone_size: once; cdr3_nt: TGTGCCAGCAGCTTTGAGGGGGTTCCTAGCACAGATACGCAGTATTTT; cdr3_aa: CASSFEGVPSTDTQYF
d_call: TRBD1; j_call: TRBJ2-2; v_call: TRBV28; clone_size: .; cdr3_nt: TGTGCCAGCAGTTCGACAGGGTATTCGGGCGAGCTGTTTTTT; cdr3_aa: CASSSTGYSGELFF
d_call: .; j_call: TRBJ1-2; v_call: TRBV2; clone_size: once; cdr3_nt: TGTGCCAGCAGTAGAGAATCCGCTGGCTACACCTTC; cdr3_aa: CASSRESAGYTF
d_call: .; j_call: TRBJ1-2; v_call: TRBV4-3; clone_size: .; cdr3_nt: TGCGCCAGCAGCCAGGTTTCCGCTGGGTACTACACCTTC; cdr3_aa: CASSQVSAGYYTF
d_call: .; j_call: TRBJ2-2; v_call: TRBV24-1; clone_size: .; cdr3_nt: TGTGTCACCAGTGATTTAGAGGGTCGGAGCACCGGGGAGCTGTTTTTT; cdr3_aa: CVTSDLEGRSTGELFF
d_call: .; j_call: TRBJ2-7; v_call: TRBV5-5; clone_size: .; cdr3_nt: TGTGCCAGCAGCCCAGGACAGGACTACTACGAGCAGTACTTC; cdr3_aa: CASSPGQDYYEQYF
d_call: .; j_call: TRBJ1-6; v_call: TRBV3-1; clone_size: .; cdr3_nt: TGTGCCAGCAGCCACCAGGGGCCAGCCTCACCCCTCCACTTT; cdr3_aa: CASSHQGPASPLHF
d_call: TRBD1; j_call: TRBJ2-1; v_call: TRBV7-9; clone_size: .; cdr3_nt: TGTGCCAGCAGCCCCCGACAGGGGGCGGATGAGCAGTTCTTC; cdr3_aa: CASSPRQGADEQFF
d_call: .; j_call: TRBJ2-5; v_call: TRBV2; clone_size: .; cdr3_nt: TGTGCCAGCAGTCTACAGGGGACTTTAGGGGAGACCCAGTACTTC; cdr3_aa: CASSLQGTLGETQYF
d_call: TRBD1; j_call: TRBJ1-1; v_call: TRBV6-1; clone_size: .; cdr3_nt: TGTGCCAGCAGTGAATGGACAGGGGAAAACACTGAAGCTTTCTTT; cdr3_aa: CASSEWTGENTEAFF
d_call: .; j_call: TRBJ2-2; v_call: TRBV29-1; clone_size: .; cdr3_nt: TGCAGCGTTGAAGAGGGTAGGAGGCTAACCGAGGAGCTGTTTTTT; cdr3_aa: CSVEEGRRLTEELFF
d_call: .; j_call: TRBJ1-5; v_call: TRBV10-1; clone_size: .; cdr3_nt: TGCGCCAGCAGTGCCCCGGGTCAGCCCCAGCATTTT; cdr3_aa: CASSAPGQPQHF
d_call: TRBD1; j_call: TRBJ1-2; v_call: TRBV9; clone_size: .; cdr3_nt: TGTGCCAGCAGCGACGGGACAGGGGACTTTGGCTACACCTTC; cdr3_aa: CASSDGTGDFGYTF
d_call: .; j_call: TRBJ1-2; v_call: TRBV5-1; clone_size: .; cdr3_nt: TGCGCCAGCAGCTCAGGACACCGCTATGGCTACACCTTC; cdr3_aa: CASSSGHRYGYTF
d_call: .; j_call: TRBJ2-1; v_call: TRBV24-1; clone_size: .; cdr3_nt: TGTGCCACCAGCCCCCGAGGAGCCTACAATGAGCAGTTCTTC; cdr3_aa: CATSPRGAYNEQFF
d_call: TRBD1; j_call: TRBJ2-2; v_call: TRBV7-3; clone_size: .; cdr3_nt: TGTGCCAGCAGCCGACAGGGTACAACCGGGGAGCTGTTTTTT; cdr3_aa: CASSRQGTTGELFF